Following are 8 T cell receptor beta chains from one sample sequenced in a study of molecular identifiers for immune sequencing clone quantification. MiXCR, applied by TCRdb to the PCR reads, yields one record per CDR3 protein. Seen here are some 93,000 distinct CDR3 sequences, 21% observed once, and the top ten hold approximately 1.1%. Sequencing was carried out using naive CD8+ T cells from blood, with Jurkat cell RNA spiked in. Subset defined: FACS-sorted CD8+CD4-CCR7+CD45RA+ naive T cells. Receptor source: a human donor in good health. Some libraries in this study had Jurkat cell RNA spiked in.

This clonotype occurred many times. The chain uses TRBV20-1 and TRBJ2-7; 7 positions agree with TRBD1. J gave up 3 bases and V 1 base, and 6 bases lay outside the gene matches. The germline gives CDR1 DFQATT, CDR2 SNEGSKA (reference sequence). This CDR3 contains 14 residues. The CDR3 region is CSARAPGQFYEQYF. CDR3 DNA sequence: TGCAGTGCTAGAGCCCCGGGACAGTTCTACGAGCAGTACTTC.

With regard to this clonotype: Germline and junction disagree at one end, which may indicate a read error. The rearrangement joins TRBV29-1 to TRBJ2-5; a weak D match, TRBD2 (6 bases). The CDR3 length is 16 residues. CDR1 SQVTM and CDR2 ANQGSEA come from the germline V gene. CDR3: CNDLKVWEVYQEAQYF. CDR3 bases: TGCAACGACCTCAAAGTCTGGGAGGTGTACCAAGAGGCCCAGTACTTC.

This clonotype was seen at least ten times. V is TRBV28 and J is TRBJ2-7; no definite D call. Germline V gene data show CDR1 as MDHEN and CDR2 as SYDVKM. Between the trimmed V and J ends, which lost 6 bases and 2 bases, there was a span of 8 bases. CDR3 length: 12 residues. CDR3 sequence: CASSKRPYEQYF. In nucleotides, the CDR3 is TGTGCCAGCAGCAAACGGCCCTACGAGCAGTACTTC. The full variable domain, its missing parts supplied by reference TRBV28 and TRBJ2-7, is DVKVTQSSRYLVKRTGEKVFLECVQDMDHENMFWYRQDPGLGLRLIYFSYDVKMKEKGDIPEGYSVSREKKERFSLILESASTNQTSMYLCASSKRPYEQYFGPGTRLTVT.

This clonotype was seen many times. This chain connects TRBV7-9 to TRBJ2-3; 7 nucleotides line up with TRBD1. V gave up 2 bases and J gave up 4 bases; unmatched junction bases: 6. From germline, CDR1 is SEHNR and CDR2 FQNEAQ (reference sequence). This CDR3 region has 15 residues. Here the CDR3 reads CASSLPTGFPDTQYF. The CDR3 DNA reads TGTGCCAGCAGCTTACCGACAGGGTTCCCAGATACGCAGTATTTT. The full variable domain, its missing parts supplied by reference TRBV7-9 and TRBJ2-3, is DTGVSQNPRHKITKRGQNVTFRCDPISEHNRLYWYRQTLGQGPEFLTYFQNEAQLEKSRLLSDRFSAERPKGSFSTLEIQRTEQGDSAMYLCASSLPTGFPDTQYFGPGTRLTVL.

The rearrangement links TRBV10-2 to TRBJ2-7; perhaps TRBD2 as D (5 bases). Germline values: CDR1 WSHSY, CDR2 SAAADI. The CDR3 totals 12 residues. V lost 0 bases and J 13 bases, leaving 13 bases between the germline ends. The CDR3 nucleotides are TGCGCCAGCAGTGAGTCAACTTGGGAGTTTTACTTC. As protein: CASSESTWEFYF.

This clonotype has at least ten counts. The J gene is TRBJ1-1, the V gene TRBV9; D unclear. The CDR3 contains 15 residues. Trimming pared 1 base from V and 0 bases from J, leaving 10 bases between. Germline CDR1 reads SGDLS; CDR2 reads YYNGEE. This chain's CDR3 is CASSVYSGMNTEAFF. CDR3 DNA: TGTGCCAGCAGCGTATACTCAGGCATGAACACTGAAGCTTTCTTT. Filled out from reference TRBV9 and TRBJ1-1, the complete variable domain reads DSGVTQTPKHLITATGQRVTLRCSPRSGDLSVYWYQQSLDQGLQFLIQYYNGEERAKGNILERFSAQQFPDLHSELNLSSLELGDSALYFCASSVYSGMNTEAFFGQGTRLTVV.

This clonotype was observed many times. The DNA of the CDR3 is TGTGCCAGCAGTCCCCGTTTGGGCACCTATAATTCACCCCTCCACTTT. Translated, it gives CASSPRLGTYNSPLHF. The rearrangement uses TRBV27 and TRBJ1-6; no clear D. Germline loops: CDR1 MNHEY, CDR2 SMNVEV (reference sequence). V shed 5 bases and J shed 2 bases, with 13 bases lying between them. The length of the CDR3 is 16 residues.

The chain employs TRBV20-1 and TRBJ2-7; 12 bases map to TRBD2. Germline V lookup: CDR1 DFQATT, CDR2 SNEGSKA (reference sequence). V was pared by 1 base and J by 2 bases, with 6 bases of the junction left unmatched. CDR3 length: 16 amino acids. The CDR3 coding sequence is TGCAGTGCTAGAGGACTAGCGGGGGCCACAACCTACGAGCAGTACTTC. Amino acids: CSARGLAGATTYEQYF.